The entry that follows covers one T cell receptor beta chain sequence. The antigen is unknown. The entry originates in a study of early stage breast cancer tumors. Overall study context: Roughly 8 ER+/PR+/HER2- tumors were invasive ductal; four were invasive lobular. Overall study findings and caveats: Comparing each tissue with blood distinguished tumor from normal in about 85% of the 16 patients.

This CDR3 has 14 amino acids. The V end lost 4 bases, the J end lost 6 bases, and 13 bases lay between the germline ends. Germline V CDR1 and CDR2: SNHLY, FYNNEI. TCRdb's copy holds only in-frame clones and misses some; the assay was immunoSEQ multiplex PCR. The sample contains some 30,000 clones, just under 85% of which appear only once. The sample was blood. This receptor was identified in a person aged 45 to 59 with breast cancer. The chain has TRBV2 and TRBJ1-5; weak D call: TRBD1 (6 bases). The DNA for the CDR3 is TGTGCCAGCAGTGCCTCTGGGGGGGCTCAGCCCCAGCATTTT. It is translated as CASSASGGAQPQHF.